The entry below gives a single T cell receptor (beta chain) sequence along with its context. Its target is not known. The CDR3 is made up of 15 amino acids. The germline V gene encodes CDR1 SNHLY and CDR2 FYNNEI. The V and J ends lost 6 bases and 3 bases respectively, with 15 bases between them. The data stem from a study of OX40 agonist ivuxolimab in advanced cancers. At the level of the study: The study gave patients intravenous ivuxolimab at 0.01 to 10 mg/kg every 2 weeks.

Study conclusions and caveats: Compared with CD4+, CD8+ T cells on average had more expanded clones.

The table came from immunoSEQ multiplex PCR; TCRdb's copy has only in-frame clones and leaves some out. The table records tens of thousands of clones, roughly 94% of them present only once. The TCR sequence derives from an adult with an advanced solid tumor such as melanoma, head and neck, liver or kidney cancer. The sequenced sample was CD4+ or CD8+ T cells sorted from blood, obtained in a trial of the OX40 agonist ivuxolimab. The J gene is TRBJ1-5, the V gene TRBV2; D is perhaps TRBD1 (6 bases). DNA for the CDR3: TGTGCCAGCAGCGTCACCGGGACACTCAATCAGCCCCAGCATTTT. Protein product: CASSVTGTLNQPQHF.